Listed below are T cell receptor beta chains from one sample, sequenced in a study of metastatic and nonmetastatic thyroid tumors. TCRdb reanalyzed the PCR reads with MiXCR. The sample holds tens of thousands of clones, 9% to 14% seen once. Sequenced: blood. The receptors were gathered from a male donor with papillary thyroid cancer or a benign thyroid nodule (not recorded which). Some clones in this sample may be carry-over from other donors' samples. CDR3s include the opening cysteine and the closing phenylalanine or tryptophan. The order of the fields is clone size, J gene, D gene, V gene, CDR3 protein, CDR3 DNA. The D gene is left open where the match is weak. Clone size is not always given. Where it is, it says once, few, many or a class for expanded clones.

many	TRBJ2-1	TRBD2	TRBV20-1	CSARHTSASSYNEQFF	TGCAGTGCTAGGCATACTAGCGCGAGCTCCTACAATGAGCAGTTCTTC
many	TRBJ1-1	.	TRBV7-6	CASSLKGLTEAFF	TGTGCCAGCAGCTTAAAGGGTTTGACTGAAGCTTTCTTT
many	TRBJ1-3	.	TRBV15	CATKDGNTLYF	TGTGCCACCAAGGATGGAAACACCTTATATTTT
medium-sized	TRBJ1-2	TRBD1	TRBV6-1	CASRMVQGNYGYTF	TGTGCCAGCAGAATGGTACAGGGGAACTATGGCTACACCTTC
.	TRBJ1-5	.	TRBV20-1	CSAVGGALILESNQPQHF	TGCAGTGCTGTCGGGGGAGCCCTTATACTGGAAAGCAATCAGCCCCAGCATTTT
.	TRBJ2-3	.	TRBV28	CASIQISGATQYF	TGTGCCAGCATCCAAATTAGTGGTGCTACGCAGTATTTT
many	TRBJ1-1	.	TRBV6-5	CASSYSRNTEAFF	TGTGCCAGCAGTTACTCGAGGAACACTGAAGCTTTCTTT
many	TRBJ2-7	TRBD1	TRBV18	CASSPPPDRGREQYF	TGTGCCAGCTCACCACCTCCCGACAGGGGGCGCGAGCAGTACTTC
many	TRBJ1-1	.	TRBV28	CASSPLRGAGTEAFF	TGTGCCAGCAGTCCTCTTCGGGGGGCCGGCACTGAAGCTTTCTTT
.	TRBJ2-1	TRBD2	TRBV6-2/TRBV6-3	CASSYPLTSGRGDEQFF	TGTGCCAGCAGTTACCCCCTGACTAGCGGGAGAGGGGATGAGCAGTTCTTC
few	TRBJ2-1	.	TRBV4-3	CASSRLGQGPPFF	TGCGCCAGCAGCCGCCTGGGGCAGGGGCCTCCGTTCTTC
many	TRBJ2-1	TRBD2	TRBV7-2	CASSWLAGGYNEQFF	TGTGCCAGCAGCTGGCTAGCGGGAGGCTACAATGAGCAGTTCTTC
.	TRBJ2-6	TRBD1	TRBV19	CAAPGQGAVSGANVLTF	TGTGCCGCCCCTGGACAGGGGGCCGTCTCTGGGGCCAACGTCCTGACTTTC
many	TRBJ1-2	.	TRBV6-5	CASSYRWSKRANYGYTF	TGTGCCAGCAGTTACCGGTGGAGCAAAAGAGCTAACTATGGCTACACCTTC
many	TRBJ2-7	.	TRBV7-8	CASSPRGSYEQYF	TGTGCCAGCAGCCCGCGGGGATCCTACGAGCAGTACTTC
many	TRBJ2-2	.	TRBV5-1	CASNPVGLSGGGELFF	TGCGCCAGCAACCCCGTGGGACTTAGCGGTGGCGGGGAGCTGTTTTTT
many	TRBJ1-1	.	TRBV6-5	CASSYTSRAGTEAFF	TGTGCCAGCAGTTACACGTCGCGGGCTGGCACTGAAGCTTTCTTT
many	TRBJ2-1	TRBD1	TRBV4-1	CASSQPWTGREQFF	TGCGCCAGCAGCCAACCATGGACAGGGCGGGAGCAGTTCTTC
many	TRBJ1-5	.	TRBV28	CASSYFRDLNQPQHF	TGTGCCAGCAGTTACTTCCGGGACCTCAATCAGCCCCAGCATTTT
few	TRBJ1-5	.	TRBV6-6	CASSYAGGVRPQHF	TGTGCCAGCAGTTATGCGGGGGGCGTTCGGCCCCAGCATTTT
many	TRBJ2-3	TRBD1	TRBV20-1	CSAGQGASADTQYF	TGCAGTGCTGGACAGGGGGCTAGCGCAGATACGCAGTATTTT
.	TRBJ2-1	TRBD2	TRBV7-2	CASSLAWTSGSSHNEQFF	TGTGCCAGCAGCTTAGCCTGGACTAGCGGGAGCTCCCACAATGAGCAGTTCTTC
many	TRBJ2-7	.	TRBV19	CATRQEPYEQYF	TGTGCCACCAGACAGGAACCCTACGAGCAGTACTTC
many	TRBJ1-6	.	TRBV4-3	CASSQDRGWDSPLHF	TGCGCCAGCAGCCAAGATCGAGGCTGGGATTCACCCCTCCACTTT
.	TRBJ2-7	TRBD1	TRBV20-1	CSALGQGLYEQYF	TGCAGTGCACTCGGACAGGGGCTCTACGAGCAGTACTTC
many	TRBJ2-7	.	TRBV27	CASSLGVFYEQYF	TGTGCCAGCAGTTTAGGCGTCTTCTACGAGCAGTACTTC
.	TRBJ1-3	.	TRBV6-1	CASREDSGNTIYF	TGTGCCAGCAGGGAGGACTCTGGAAACACCATATATTTT
many	TRBJ1-1	.	TRBV9	CASSVVTGGTEAFF	TGTGCCAGCAGCGTAGTAACGGGGGGCACTGAAGCTTTCTTT
once	TRBJ1-1	.	TRBV5-4	CASSLWCIDTEAFF	TGTGCCAGCAGCTTGTGGTGCATCGACACTGAAGCTTTCTTT
many	TRBJ2-5	.	TRBV6-2/TRBV6-3	CASSYSPRQTETQYF	TGTGCCAGCAGTTACTCCCCGCGACAGACAGAGACCCAGTACTTC
many	TRBJ1-1	TRBD1	TRBV20-1	CSASQGALNTEAFF	TGCAGTGCTTCCCAGGGGGCCCTGAACACTGAAGCTTTCTTT
.	TRBJ2-7	.	TRBV20-1	CSVDQGYSYEQYF	TGCAGTGTTGACCAGGGTTATTCCTACGAGCAGTACTTC
many	TRBJ1-6	TRBD1	TRBV30	CAWSGRDRGWNSPLHF	TGTGCCTGGAGTGGCCGGGACAGGGGATGGAATTCACCCCTCCACTTT
many	TRBJ2-7	.	TRBV5-6	CASSSALYEQYF	TGTGCCAGCAGCTCAGCCCTCTACGAGCAGTACTTC
many	TRBJ2-5	.	TRBV7-9	CASSSQRETQYF	TGTGCCAGCAGCTCCCAGCGGGAGACCCAGTACTTC
.	TRBJ2-7	TRBD1	TRBV11-2	CASSVDRGTYEQYF	TGTGCCAGCAGCGTAGACAGGGGGACCTACGAGCAGTACTTC
.	TRBJ2-7	.	TRBV28	CANHLRGAYEQYF	TGTGCCAACCACCTTAGGGGGGCCTACGAGCAGTACTTC
many	TRBJ1-5	.	TRBV16	CASSQGEGGYDQPQHF	TGTGCCAGCAGCCAAGGGGAAGGGGGTTATGATCAGCCCCAGCATTTT
many	TRBJ1-1	.	TRBV10-2	CASSEEGRTEAFF	TGCGCCAGCAGTGAAGAGGGGCGGACTGAAGCTTTCTTT
many	TRBJ2-4	TRBD2	TRBV6-1	CASRLAGAKNIQYF	TGTGCCAGCAGACTAGCGGGAGCCAAAAACATTCAGTACTTC
many	TRBJ2-7	.	TRBV24-1	CATSDFRAGNYEQYF	TGTGCCACCAGTGATTTTAGGGCAGGGAATTACGAGCAGTACTTC
medium-sized	TRBJ2-7	TRBD2	TRBV6-6	CASSYSLAGRYEQYF	TGTGCCAGCAGTTACTCCCTAGCGGGAAGATACGAGCAGTACTTC
many	TRBJ2-1	TRBD1	TRBV12-3/TRBV12-4	CASSLGQGGEQFF	TGTGCCAGCAGTTTGGGACAGGGTGGTGAGCAGTTCTTC
many	TRBJ1-5	.	TRBV28	CASSLERAGNQPQHF	TGTGCCAGCAGTTTGGAACGGGCAGGGAATCAGCCCCAGCATTTT
many	TRBJ2-7	.	TRBV4-3	CASSHGGDEQYF	TGCGCCAGCAGCCACGGCGGGGACGAGCAGTACTTC
once	TRBJ2-3	TRBD1	TRBV5-4	CASSRTGNTDTQYF	TGTGCCAGCAGCCGGACAGGGAACACAGATACGCAGTATTTT
.	TRBJ2-1	TRBD1	TRBV6-1	CASSGSGTGSNNEQFF	TGTGCCAGCAGCGGATCCGGGACAGGGTCCAACAATGAGCAGTTCTTC
.	TRBJ2-5	.	TRBV5-6	CASSLEVRRRKHF	TGTGCCAGCAGCTTGGAAGTTAGGAGGAGGAAGCACTTC